This T cell receptor (beta chain) appears in the sequencing data of a study of response to subunit inactivated influenza vaccine. MiXCR was run by TCRdb on the RT-PCR reads, yielding one entry per CDR3 protein. The table records around 750,000 distinct CDR3 sequences, around 20% of them present only once. CDR1 and CDR2 (germline): LGHDT, YNNKEL (reference sequence). The CDR3 length is 15 residues. J lost 6 bases, V lost 2 bases, and 5 bases had no gene match. The source was PBMCs from blood, collected 5 days after vaccination. The J gene is TRBJ1-5, the V gene TRBV3-1; 9 nucleotides line up with TRBD1. The sequence came from a man aged 50 or older who received an inactivated influenza vaccine. CDR3 DNA sequence: TGTGCCAGCAGCCAAACCGGGACAGGGAGTCAGCCCCAGCATTTT. Its translation is CASSQTGTGSQPQHF.